Following are 18 T cell receptor beta chains from one sample sequenced in a study of shared clonotypes between healthy human individuals (TCRdb year 2020). The library relied on the immunoSEQ multiplex PCR assay. TCRdb mirrors the immuneACCESS table, restricted to in-frame sequences. Some clones are absent from its copies; in checked studies, under half trace to an unresolved V gene, and the reason for the others is unknown. The sample table records fewer than 1 million clones; 96% of these occur just once. The ten largest make up around 0.25% of the sample. CD8 naive samples were CD45RO-negative cells positively selected for CCR7, giving a CD45RA+CCR7+ population that excluded TemRA cells. The specimen sequenced was naive CD8+ T cells sorted from blood. The cell subset or site label for this specimen denotes: CD45RA+CCR7+. Every receptor here comes from a man between 25 and 39 years old in good health.

V is TRBV7-9 and J is TRBJ2-7, with D possibly TRBD2 on 5 matching bases. The CDR3 sequence is 14 residues long. Deletions cut 7 bases from V and 5 bases from J, with 18 bases between. The germline gives CDR1 SEHNR, CDR2 FQNEAQ (reference sequence). DNA of the CDR3: TGTGCCAGCACCCTAGGAGGAGCCCTCGACGAGCAGTACTTC. Amino acid sequence: CASTLGGALDEQYF.

The chain uses TRBV28 and TRBJ2-5; 12 bases map to TRBD2. V shed 5 bases and J 7 bases; nucleotides not matched to a gene: 14. The CDR3 loop spans 17 amino acids. CDR1 and CDR2 (germline): MDHEN, SYDVKM. The CDR3 DNA sequence: TGTGCCAGCAGTCCTCTAGCGGGAGGGCCCGACCGGGCGACCCAGTACTTC. Translated, it gives CASSPLAGGPDRATQYF. The variable domain in full, completed from reference TRBV28 and TRBJ2-5, reads DVKVTQSSRYLVKRTGEKVFLECVQDMDHENMFWYRQDPGLGLRLIYFSYDVKMKEKGDIPEGYSVSREKKERFSLILESASTNQTSMYLCASSPLAGGPDRATQYFGPGTRLLVL.

The J gene is TRBJ2-5, the V gene TRBV27; 14 nucleotides match TRBD2. Germline V lookup: CDR1 MNHEY, CDR2 SMNVEV (reference sequence). The CDR3 runs 15 residues. J gave up 7 bases and V 3 bases, and 4 bases lay outside the gene matches. As DNA, the CDR3 is TGTGCCAGCAGTTTGGGACTAGCGGGAGTGGGGACCCAGTACTTC. Its translation: CASSLGLAGVGTQYF.

The chain carries TRBV27 and TRBJ2-2; 14 bases match TRBD2. This CDR3 is built from 17 residues. Germline CDR1 is MNHEY and CDR2 is SMNVEV (reference sequence). The trim removed 4 bases at V and 6 bases at J, leaving 7 bases unmatched. This chain's CDR3 is CASSSSTSGRAPGELFF. DNA of the CDR3: TGTGCCAGCAGTTCATCGACTAGCGGGAGGGCCCCCGGGGAGCTGTTTTTT.

A single count supports this clone. V and J are TRBV27 and TRBJ2-7; D possibly matches TRBD1 or TRBD2 (6 bases each). CDR3 length equals 12 residues. Germline-derived CDR1 and CDR2 are MNHEY and SMNVEV (reference sequence). V was clipped by 6 bases and J by 3 bases, with 9 bases between them. The DNA of the CDR3 is TGTGCCAGCAGCGGGGGCCTCTACGAGCAGTACTTC. This codes for CASSGGLYEQYF.

The chain joins TRBV27 to TRBJ1-2; D is unresolved. Trimming left V 10 bases short and J 3 bases short, with 12 bases between. The CDR3 length is 12 residues. Germline lookup yields CDR1 MNHEY and CDR2 SMNVEV (reference sequence). DNA for the CDR3: TGTGCCATCCGAACTAGAGACTATGGCTACACCTTC. Its translation is CAIRTRDYGYTF.

V gene TRBV25-1 combines with J gene TRBJ2-3, with TRBD2 matching over 11 bases. Germline CDR1 is MGHDK and CDR2 is SYGVNS. V shed 2 bases and J 8 bases; nucleotides not matched to a gene: 6. CDR3 size: 15 residues. The DNA for the CDR3 is TGTGCCAGCAGTGAAATAACTAGCGGGAGTGGTACGCAGTATTTT. Translating it yields CASSEITSGSGTQYF.

The chain combines TRBV18 with TRBJ2-7; D remains unclear. CDR3 size: 13 residues. Germline values: CDR1 KGHSH, CDR2 LQKENI. V was pared by 3 bases and J by 3 bases, with 9 bases between. The CDR3 bases are TGTGCCAGCTCACCCCCGGAGTTCTACGAGCAGTACTTC. Residues: CASSPPEFYEQYF.

The genes are TRBV4-3 and TRBJ2-1; weak D call: TRBD2 (6 bases). Germline-derived CDR1 and CDR2 are LGHNA and YSLEER. The V end lost 0 bases, the J end lost 2 bases, and 14 bases lay between the germline ends. The CDR3 is made up of 17 amino acids. CDR3: CASSQDLIADPYNEQFF. CDR3 nucleotides: TGCGCCAGCAGCCAAGATCTCATAGCGGACCCCTACAATGAGCAGTTCTTC.

This chain joins TRBV13 and TRBJ1-1, with TRBD1 matching over 9 bases. CDR3 length equals 18 residues. V trimming: 5 bases; J trimming: 6 bases; junction bases outside the gene matches: 19. Germline-derived CDR1 and CDR2 are PRHDT and FYEKMQ (reference sequence). This CDR3 reads CASSPSPGQGMKAAEAFF. Written as DNA, the CDR3 is TGTGCCAGCAGCCCTTCACCGGGACAGGGAATGAAGGCCGCTGAAGCTTTCTTT.

The rearrangement uses TRBV28 and TRBJ2-7, with D possibly matching TRBD2 (7 bases). Germline values: CDR1 MDHEN, CDR2 SYDVKM. Between the trimmed V and J ends, which lost 6 bases and 3 bases, there was a span of 18 bases. CDR3 length: 15 residues. The CDR3 coding sequence is TGTGCCAGCAGACCACCGTCGGGGGGCTTCTACGAGCAGTACTTC. Amino acid sequence: CASRPPSGGFYEQYF.

The chain joins TRBV6-5 to TRBJ2-7; 7 bases align to TRBD2. The CDR3 has 12 amino acids. Trimming cost V 2 bases and J 6 bases; bases outside gene matches: 1. The germline V gene has CDR1 MNHEY and CDR2 SVGAGI. The CDR3 DNA reads TGTGCCAGCAGTTACGGGGAGGGCGAGCAGTACTTC. Its protein is CASSYGEGEQYF.

The chain uses TRBV6-6 and TRBJ1-5, with D unclear. Germline V lookup: CDR1 MNHNY, CDR2 SVGAGI (reference sequence). This CDR3 region has 13 residues. Deletions cut 6 bases from V and 7 bases from J, with 13 bases between. CDR3: CASSDKFGQPQHF. CDR3 coding DNA: TGTGCCAGCAGCGACAAGTTCGGGCAGCCCCAGCATTTT.

The chain recombines TRBV28 with TRBJ1-2; tentative D call: TRBD1 (5 bases). This CDR3 spans 15 amino acids. The germline V gene encodes CDR1 MDHEN and CDR2 SYDVKM. V was pared by 3 bases and J by 5 bases, with 16 bases between. CDR3 DNA sequence: TGTGCCAGCAGTTTGATAGGGACCGATTTTTATGGCTACACCTTC. Translated: CASSLIGTDFYGYTF.

This chain connects TRBV11-3 to TRBJ2-3; no firm D call. The V end was cut by 0 bases, the J end by 5 bases, with 6 bases between. In germline, CDR1 is SGHNT, CDR2 YENEEA. The CDR3 is 13 amino acids. CDR3 protein: CASSLESLDTQYF. The CDR3 DNA reads as TGTGCCAGCAGCTTAGAATCGTTAGATACGCAGTATTTT. The whole variable domain, filled in from reference TRBV11-3 and TRBJ2-3, reads EAGVVQSPRYKIIEKKQPVAFWCNPISGHNTLYWYLQNLGQGPELLIRYENEEAVDDSQLPKDRFSAERLKGVDSTLKIQPAELGDSAVYLCASSLESLDTQYFGPGTRLTVL.

This chain connects TRBV21-1 to TRBJ1-2; the D call in the table, TRBD1, was not verified against the DNA. TRBV21-1 is described as a pseudogene. The CDR3 has 12 residues. Here the CDR3 reads CASSKLGDGYTF. The CDR3 DNA reads TGTGCCAGCAGCAAGTTAGGGGATGGCTACACCTTC.

Note on this clone: The identical CDR3 is also encoded by other nucleotide sequences in the sample. The chain carries TRBV9 and TRBJ2-3; either TRBD1 or TRBD2 may fit D (6 bases each). V shed 0 bases and J shed 6 bases, with 14 bases lying between them. Germline V gives CDR1 SGDLS, CDR2 YYNGEE. CDR3 length: 15 amino acids. CDR3 sequence: CASSVDGGGTDTQYF. CDR3 in DNA: TGTGCCAGCAGCGTAGACGGGGGCGGAACCGATACGCAGTATTTT.

The V and J genes are TRBV10-3 and TRBJ2-7, with a tentative D call TRBD2 (5 bases). Germline V CDR1 and CDR2: ENHRY, SYGVKD. The V end was cut by 5 bases, the J end by 5 bases, with 13 bases between. This CDR3 comprises 13 residues. CDR3 region: CAISSNDGDEQYF. DNA of the CDR3: TGTGCCATCAGTTCAAACGACGGGGACGAGCAGTACTTC.